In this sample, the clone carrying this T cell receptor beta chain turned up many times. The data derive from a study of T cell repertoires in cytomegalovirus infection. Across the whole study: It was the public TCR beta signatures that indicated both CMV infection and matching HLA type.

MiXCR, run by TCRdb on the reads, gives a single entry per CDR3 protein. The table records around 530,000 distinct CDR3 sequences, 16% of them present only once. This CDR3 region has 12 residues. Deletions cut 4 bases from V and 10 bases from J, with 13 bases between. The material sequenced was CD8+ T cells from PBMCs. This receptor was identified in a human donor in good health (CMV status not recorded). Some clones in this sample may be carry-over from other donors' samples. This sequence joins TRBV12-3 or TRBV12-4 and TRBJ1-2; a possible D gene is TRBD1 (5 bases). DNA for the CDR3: TGTGCCAGCAGTTCCGGACATAGGCTCTACACCTTC. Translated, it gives CASSSGHRLYTF.